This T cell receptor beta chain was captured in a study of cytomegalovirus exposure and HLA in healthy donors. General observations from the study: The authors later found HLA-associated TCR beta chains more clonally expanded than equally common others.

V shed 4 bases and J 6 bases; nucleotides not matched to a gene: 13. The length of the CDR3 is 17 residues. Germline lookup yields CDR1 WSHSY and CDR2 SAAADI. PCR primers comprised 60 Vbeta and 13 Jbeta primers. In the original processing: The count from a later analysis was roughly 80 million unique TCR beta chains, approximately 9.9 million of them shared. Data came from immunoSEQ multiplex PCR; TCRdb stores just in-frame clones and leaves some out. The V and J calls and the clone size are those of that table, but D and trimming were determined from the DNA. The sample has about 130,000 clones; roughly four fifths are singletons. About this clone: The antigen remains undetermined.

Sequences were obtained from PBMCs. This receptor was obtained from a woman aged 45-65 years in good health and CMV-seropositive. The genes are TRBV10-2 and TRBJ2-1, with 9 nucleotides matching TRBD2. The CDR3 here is CASSARGGPPVGNEQFF. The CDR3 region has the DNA TGCGCCAGCAGTGCGCGGGGGGGCCCGCCGGTCGGCAATGAGCAGTTCTTC.